These T cell receptor beta chains were read from a single sample in a study of T cell changes during pregnancy in multiple sclerosis. Produced via immunoSEQ multiplex PCR; TCRdb's table is partial and in-frame only. The sample includes some 99,000 clones, 80% to 95% of them seen just once. The sequences come from peripheral blood, collected after pregnancy. The receptors were sampled from a female donor with multiple sclerosis, enrolled in a pregnancy study. Each CDR3 is given with its conserved first and last residue. The order of the fields is CDR3 protein, CDR3 DNA, V gene, clone size, J gene, D gene. A D gene is named only where the DNA matches it firmly. Clone size is not always given. Where it is, it says once, few, many or a class for expanded clones.

CDR3: CASSPPRDRGHDEQYF
DNA: TGTGCCAGCAGTCCCCCCCGGGACAGGGGGCACGACGAGCAGTACTTC
V: TRBV28
size: once
J: TRBJ2-7
D: TRBD1

CDR3: CASSQGLSSFEQFF
DNA: TGTGCCAGCAGCCAGGGACTATCGTCCTTTGAGCAGTTCTTC
V: TRBV14
size: -
J: TRBJ2-1
D: TRBD2

CDR3: CASTQPGRENEQYF
DNA: TGTGCCAGTACCCAACCTGGGAGGGAAAACGAGCAGTACTTC
V: TRBV19
size: -
J: TRBJ2-7
D: TRBD2

CDR3: CASSFFGLAGSSSYNEQFF
DNA: TGTGCCAGCAGTTTCTTCGGACTAGCGGGGTCCAGCTCCTACAATGAGCAGTTCTTC
V: TRBV27
size: -
J: TRBJ2-1
D: TRBD2

CDR3: CASSQDFPQVTMMNTEAFF
DNA: TGTGCCAGCAGCCAAGATTTTCCCCAGGTCACCATGATGAACACTGAAGCTTTCTTT
V: TRBV4-2
size: -
J: TRBJ1-1
D: -

CDR3: CASSLVLGNEQFF
DNA: TGTGCCAGCAGCTTGGTCCTCGGGAATGAGCAGTTCTTC
V: TRBV5-4
size: -
J: TRBJ2-1
D: -

CDR3: CASSDSLPLDRPYNEQFF
DNA: TGTGCCAGCAGCGACTCCCTCCCCCTGGACAGGCCCTACAATGAGCAGTTCTTC
V: TRBV7-9
size: -
J: TRBJ2-1
D: TRBD1

CDR3: CASSLRDITDTQYF
DNA: TGTGCCAGCAGTTTGAGGGACATCACAGATACGCAGTATTTT
V: TRBV28
size: -
J: TRBJ2-3
D: -

CDR3: CATSLGGRGFSEAFF
DNA: TGTGCCACCAGCCTGGGTGGCAGGGGCTTTTCTGAAGCTTTCTTT
V: TRBV15
size: -
J: TRBJ1-1
D: -

CDR3: CASSQRQGAIVAEAFF
DNA: TGTGCCAGTAGTCAACGACAGGGGGCAATCGTGGCTGAAGCTTTCTTT
V: TRBV19
size: once
J: TRBJ1-1
D: TRBD1

CDR3: CASRPNLDTQYF
DNA: TGTGCCAGCAGACCCAACTTAGATACGCAGTATTTT
V: TRBV7-9
size: -
J: TRBJ2-3
D: -

CDR3: CASSLNGNEQFF
DNA: TGTGCCAGCAGCTTGAACGGGAATGAGCAGTTCTTC
V: TRBV7-6
size: once
J: TRBJ2-1
D: -

CDR3: CASSREAEAGGAVTDTQYF
DNA: TGCGCCAGCAGCCGCGAAGCAGAAGCGGGAGGTGCGGTCACAGATACGCAGTATTTT
V: TRBV4-1
size: -
J: TRBJ2-3
D: TRBD2

CDR3: CASSAPGLWETQYF
DNA: TGTGCCAGCAGCGCGCCAGGCCTCTGGGAGACCCAGTACTTC
V: TRBV5-6
size: -
J: TRBJ2-5
D: -

CDR3: CASSVDQGSSPYGYTF
DNA: TGTGCCAGCAGCGTAGACCAGGGATCATCCCCCTATGGCTACACCTTC
V: TRBV9
size: -
J: TRBJ1-2
D: -

CDR3: CSVDGLAAQETQYF
DNA: TGCAGCGTTGACGGCCTAGCTGCCCAAGAGACCCAGTACTTC
V: TRBV29-1
size: -
J: TRBJ2-5
D: -

CDR3: CASSSPRGTGVGEQYF
DNA: TGTGCCAGCAGTTCCCCTCGGGGGACAGGGGTCGGGGAGCAGTACTTC
V: TRBV27
size: -
J: TRBJ2-7
D: TRBD1

CDR3: CSAPGGEAFF
DNA: TGCAGTGCCCCTGGAGGGGAAGCTTTCTTT
V: TRBV20-1
size: -
J: TRBJ1-1
D: -

CDR3: CASSLTLAGAYEQYF
DNA: TGCGCCAGCAGCCTCACACTAGCGGGAGCCTACGAGCAGTACTTC
V: TRBV4-1
size: -
J: TRBJ2-7
D: TRBD2

CDR3: CASSWDRDYEQYF
DNA: TGTGCCAGCAGTTGGGACAGGGATTACGAGCAGTACTTC
V: TRBV7-8
size: -
J: TRBJ2-7
D: TRBD1

CDR3: CASSLGPFQPQHF
DNA: TGTGCCAGCAGCCTGGGGCCATTTCAGCCCCAGCATTTT
V: TRBV5-4
size: -
J: TRBJ1-5
D: -

CDR3: CAISEGAGGEETQYF
DNA: TGTGCCATCAGTGAGGGGGCAGGAGGGGAAGAGACCCAGTACTTC
V: TRBV10-3
size: -
J: TRBJ2-5
D: -

CDR3: CASSSTGVGANVLTF
DNA: TGCGCCAGCAGCTCAACAGGGGTTGGGGCCAACGTCCTGACTTTC
V: TRBV5-1
size: -
J: TRBJ2-6
D: TRBD1

CDR3: CASSLLRGAGGYTGELFF
DNA: TGTGCCAGCAGCCTCCTGCGGGGAGCGGGAGGCTACACCGGGGAGCTGTTTTTT
V: TRBV14
size: -
J: TRBJ2-2
D: TRBD2

CDR3: CASKPLGQTGNTIYF
DNA: TGTGCCAGCAAACCACTCGGACAGACTGGAAACACCATATATTTT
V: TRBV27
size: -
J: TRBJ1-3
D: -